Listed here are 21 T cell receptor beta chains from one sample, sequenced in a study of T cells in Graves' hyperthyroidism and ophthalmopathy. There were TCR beta CDR3 regions amplified from RNA transcripts. The HTBI primer set served for first-round RT-PCR of the TCR CDR3. Using its own MiXCR run on the multiplex PCR reads, TCRdb lists one record per CDR3 protein. The table shows fewer than 650,000 distinct CDR3 sequences, with over 11% occurring only once. Specimen: blood. The origin of the receptors is a woman between 25 and 40 years old with Graves' hyperthyroidism that later progressed to Graves' ophthalmopathy.

The chain has TRBV4-2 and TRBJ2-2; 8 bases agree with TRBD2. The CDR3 runs 18 residues. V trimming: 1 base; J trimming: 8 bases; junction bases outside the gene matches: 15. The germline V gene has CDR1 LGHNA and CDR2 YNFKEQ. The CDR3 region has the DNA TGTGCCAGCAGCCAAGCTCAGCCGGGACTAGGTATTAGAGGGGAGCTGTTTTTT. Encoded protein: CASSQAQPGLGIRGELFF.

This clonotype was detected many times. This chain joins TRBV3-1 and TRBJ2-1, with 8 positions matching TRBD2. The CDR3 contains 15 residues. V shed 3 bases and J 7 bases; nucleotides not matched to a gene: 8. In germline, CDR1 is LGHDT, CDR2 YNNKEL (reference sequence). The CDR3 protein is CASSHSSGSGNEQFF. The CDR3 DNA reads as TGTGCCAGCAGCCACAGCAGCGGGAGTGGTAATGAGCAGTTCTTC.

This clonotype was recorded a few times. This rearrangement joins TRBV4-1 to TRBJ1-2; possible D gene TRBD1, 5 bases. With 0 bases removed from V and 8 bases from J, the gap between germline ends came to 7 bases. CDR1 and CDR2 (germline): MGHRA, YSYEKL. This CDR3 is 12 amino acids long. In DNA form, the CDR3 reads TGCGCCAGCAGCCAAGATGGGGGGGGCTACACCTTC. Its translation: CASSQDGGGYTF.

The V gene is TRBV5-8, the J gene TRBJ1-5; perhaps TRBD1 as D (6 bases). V shed 3 bases and J shed 6 bases, with 19 bases lying between them. This CDR3 has 16 residues. Germline lookup yields CDR1 SGHTS and CDR2 YDEGEE. CDR3 nucleotides: TGTGCCAGCAGCTCACCTTCCAGGGGAAACAGTCAGCCCCAGCATTTT. Amino acid sequence: CASSSPSRGNSQPQHF.

The sample holds many counts of this clonotype. The V gene is TRBV7-3, the J gene TRBJ2-1; 14 nucleotides agree with TRBD2. The CDR3 spans 18 residues. Trimming removed 5 bases from V and 7 bases from J; junction bases left unmatched: 13. Germline V gene lookup returns CDR1 SGHTA and CDR2 FQGTGA. Here the CDR3 DNA reads TGTGCCAGCAGCGAGTCGGGACTAGCGGGAGTAGTGAGGAATGAGCAGTTCTTC. It yields the protein CASSESGLAGVVRNEQFF.

At least ten counts were recorded for this clonotype. The chain joins TRBV28 to TRBJ1-1; unclear D gene. V lost 6 bases to trimming and J lost 7 bases, with 12 bases between them. In germline, CDR1 is MDHEN, CDR2 SYDVKM. This CDR3 has 12 amino acids. The DNA of the CDR3 is TGTGCCAGCAGCCCACGGCGGGATGAAGCTTTCTTT. Amino acids: CASSPRRDEAFF.

This clonotype was seen ten or more times. The chain recombines TRBV5-5 with TRBJ1-1, with 9 bases that match TRBD1. Germline loops: CDR1 SGHKS, CDR2 YYEKEE (reference sequence). The CDR3 contains 15 residues. Trimming took 4 bases from V and 5 from J; bases not matched to a gene: 9. The chain's CDR3 is CASSLLTGGKTEAFF. The CDR3 DNA reads as TGTGCCAGCAGCCTACTGACAGGGGGTAAAACTGAAGCTTTCTTT.

The chain has TRBV6-4 and TRBJ1-2; 8 bases are shared with TRBD1. V dropped 2 bases and J dropped 7; count of bases not matched to a gene: 6. Looked up from germline, CDR1 is MRHNA and CDR2 is SNTAGT. This CDR3 comprises 14 residues. CDR3: CASSDTGQGIGYTF. In DNA, the CDR3 is TGTGCCAGCAGTGACACCGGACAGGGCATTGGCTACACCTTC.

Points on this clonotype: Germline is not matched at one junction end, which may reflect a read error. The gene calls are TRBV2 and TRBJ2-1; tentatively, D is TRBD2 (7 bases). The CDR3 has 16 amino acids. The germline V gene encodes CDR1 SNHLY and CDR2 FYNNEI. CDR3 DNA: TGTGCCGGCAGTGAAATTAGGGGGGGCTCCTACAATGAGCAGTTCTTC. Protein sequence: CAGSEIRGGSYNEQFF.

Here the CDR3 reads CASSYSNGGRNTIYF. The CDR3 nucleotides are TGTGCCAGCAGTTACTCCAACGGGGGTAGAAACACCATATATTTT. The chain is built from TRBV6-5 and TRBJ1-3, with D possibly TRBD1 on 5 matching bases. Trimming stripped 0 bases from V and 5 bases from J, with 11 bases between. CDR1 MNHEY and CDR2 SVGAGI come from the germline V gene. This CDR3 region has 15 residues.

The gene calls are TRBV4-2 and TRBJ1-2; a weak D match, TRBD1 (5 bases). From germline, CDR1 is LGHNA and CDR2 YNFKEQ. This CDR3 spans 16 amino acids. The V and J ends lost 0 bases and 5 bases respectively, with 16 bases between them. CDR3 sequence (DNA): TGTGCCAGCAGCCAAGATGGGGTGAGCCGGGGGTATGGCTACACCTTC. Translated: CASSQDGVSRGYGYTF.

This clonotype was detected many times. The V gene is TRBV29-1, the J gene TRBJ2-3; the D is unclear. The CDR3 covers 13 residues. Trimming cost V 7 bases and J 0 bases, with 11 bases left between them. Germline assignment: CDR1 SQVTM and CDR2 ANQGSEA. In DNA, the CDR3 is TGCAGCGCCCCCTCCGATAGCACAGATACGCAGTATTTT. This codes for CSAPSDSTDTQYF.

This clonotype was counted ten times or more. The chain joins TRBV2 to TRBJ2-2, with no clear D. The CDR3 totals 15 residues. V dropped 3 bases and J dropped 2 bases, with 10 bases sitting between them. Germline CDR1 reads SNHLY; CDR2 reads FYNNEI. This chain's CDR3 is CASSDYVGNTGELFF. CDR3 DNA: TGTGCCAGCAGTGACTACGTGGGAAACACCGGGGAGCTGTTTTTT.

This clonotype was counted ten times or more. The chain couples TRBV7-2 to TRBJ1-1, with a tentative D call TRBD1 (5 bases). The germline V gene encodes CDR1 SGHTA and CDR2 FQGNSA. Trimming pared 5 bases from V and 7 bases from J, leaving 14 bases between. The CDR3 is made up of 13 amino acids. CDR3 sequence: CASSPGWAFEAFF. CDR3 nucleotide sequence: TGTGCCAGCAGCCCAGGGTGGGCTTTTGAAGCTTTCTTT.

V gene TRBV6-5 combines with J gene TRBJ2-3; 11 nucleotides align to TRBD2. Germline CDR1 MNHEY, CDR2 SVGAGI. V was clipped by 4 bases and J by 3 bases; unmatched bases: 3. This CDR3 has 15 residues. The CDR3 DNA follows: TGTGCCAGCAGTTTTAGCGGGAGGGTAACAGATACGCAGTATTTT. Amino acid sequence: CASSFSGRVTDTQYF.

The chain combines TRBV6-1 with TRBJ2-7, with TRBD1 identical over 9 bases. The CDR3 is 15 amino acids. J was trimmed by 0 bases and V by 8 bases; bases with no gene match: 8. From germline, CDR1 is MNHNS and CDR2 SASEGT. The CDR3 DNA reads TGTGCCAGCGGGACCCGGGACAGGGCCTCCTACGAGCAGTACTTC. Protein: CASGTRDRASYEQYF.

This clonotype was counted between two and nine times. The V call is TRBV19, the J call TRBJ1-2, with 10 positions matching TRBD1. This CDR3 is 15 amino acids long. Germline V CDR1 and CDR2: LNHDA, SQIVND (reference sequence). With V trimmed by 4 bases and J by 4 bases, 6 bases remained unmatched. CDR3: CASSKDRGLRYGYTF. CDR3 sequence (DNA): TGTGCCAGTAGTAAAGACAGGGGGCTCCGCTATGGCTACACCTTC.

This clonotype was counted only a few times. The rearrangement links TRBV20-1 to TRBJ1-2; D perhaps matches TRBD1 (6 bases). The germline V and J ends were trimmed by 6 bases and 4 bases, with 15 bases remaining between them. The CDR3 is 13 amino acids. CDR1 is DFQATT, CDR2 SNEGSKA, per germline (reference sequence). The CDR3 spells CSAPGEGGYGYTF. CDR3 DNA sequence: TGCAGTGCCCCCGGAGAGGGGGGCTATGGCTACACCTTC.

The chain links TRBV3-1 to TRBJ2-7, with a weak D call TRBD2 (5 bases). The CDR3 sequence is 14 residues long. V dropped 2 bases and J dropped 5 bases, with 13 bases sitting between them. CDR1 is LGHDT and CDR2 is YNNKEL in the germline V gene (reference sequence). The CDR3 spells CASSQSASRNEQYF. In nucleotides, the CDR3 is TGTGCCAGCAGCCAATCGGCTAGCAGGAACGAGCAGTACTTC.

Ten or more counts support this clonotype. V usage is TRBV2 and J usage is TRBJ2-7, with D possibly being TRBD2 (6 bases). The CDR3 loop spans 13 amino acids. The V end lost 6 bases, the J end lost 0 bases, and 9 bases lay between the germline ends. CDR1 is SNHLY, CDR2 FYNNEI, per germline. As DNA, the CDR3 is TGTGCCAGCAGCCGGGACTTCTCCTACGAGCAGTACTTC. As protein: CASSRDFSYEQYF.

This clonotype was seen at least ten times. J is TRBJ2-1 and V is TRBV2, with 8 positions matching TRBD2. In germline, CDR1 is SNHLY, CDR2 FYNNEI. The CDR3 totals 17 residues. Germline trimming cut 4 bases from V and 1 base from J; bases unmatched to any gene: 9. This chain's CDR3 is CASSVRGAGNSYNEQFF. In nucleotides, the CDR3 is TGTGCCAGCAGTGTGCGGGGGGCGGGAAATTCCTACAATGAGCAGTTCTTC.